What follows is one T cell receptor (beta chain) and its context. The antigen it recognizes is unknown. Because the CDR3 is missing its conserved closing phenylalanine or tryptophan, this is likely a read error. This specimen comes from a study of read filtering for tumor transcriptome and immune sequencing (dated by TCRdb to about 2020). In terms of the full investigation: Of the patients in the cohort, some 17 were male and 14 were female, and their mean age was 65.9 years, with a range of about 47 to 85. After DNase treatment, whole-transcriptome libraries were prepared using the TruSeq RNA Access Library Prep Kit. As a main aim, a read-filtering strategy for immune repertoire data was addressed, with the specific question being whether clonotypes supported by a single read should be removed. Using the same bone marrow samples, the study compared TCR repertoires obtained by targeted immune repertoire sequencing with those obtained by bulk whole-transcriptome sequencing. By revised international staging, about 8 patients were R-ISS I, over 15 were R-ISS II and over 5 were R-ISS III. TCR-region mapped reads per sample ranged from about 4 to 10.27 million with IR-seq versus only roughly 85 to 1,300 with RNA-seq. Points the paper makes about the study in general: In IR-seq, roughly four fifths of clonotypes but 3% to 4.5% of total reads were represented by single-read clonotypes, whereas in RNA-seq, 74.6% of clonotypes and approximately 45% of reads were represented by single-read clonotypes. The correlation between IR-seq and RNA-seq shared clonotype proportions was increased by removal of single-read clonotypes. The sorted CD138-negative fraction was composed of a mixed bone marrow immune population rather than of purified T cells. Compared with RNA-seq, IR-seq captured clonotypes at much greater depth and more reliably, and a smaller IR-seq throughput was enough to identify most of the shared clonotypes.

Every patient had bone marrow sampled at the time of active disease. Isolation of bone marrow mononuclear cells was performed by Ficoll-Hypaque density gradient centrifugation. To remove myeloma plasma cells, the cells were labeled with CD138 magnetic microbeads on a MACS separator, and CD138-negative cells were then collected by negative selection. The purity of the isolated cells was checked by flow cytometry with CD138 antibodies on an Attune NxT. Total RNA was extracted with TRIzol reagent and quantified with a NanoDrop spectrophotometer. Paired RNA-seq and IR-seq were performed on the CD138-negative bone marrow sample of each patient. CDR1 and CDR2 were assigned from the germline V gene as SQVTM and ANQGSEA. 16 amino acids form the CDR3, both terminal residues included. The only DNA kept is the CDR3, 48 bases in frame from the first base. Starting from roughly 0.4 ug RNA, TCR libraries were constructed with the Immunoverse kit using molecular barcoded adaptors that cover the alpha/delta and beta/gamma chains. The same RNA used for transcriptome sequencing was used for TCR library preparation. Sequencing of the TCR libraries was done on an Illumina HiSeq 4000 with 2 x 150 cycles. Per the authors' processing: With MiXCR, TCR reads were aligned to human V, D, J and C references and assembled into CDR3 clonotypes, with quality filtering and error correction included. The tcR package in R was used for analysis of clonotype counts and gene usage diversity. Raw mapping reads were checked after the RNA-seq reads had been mapped by STAR aligner version 2.5.3a onto the human GRCh37 genome. To test the effect of sequencing depth on detected clonotypes, IR-seq fastq files were randomly downsampled using Seqtk 1.3. TCRdb reprocessed the public reads (quality trimming at Q25 with fastp, clone calling with MiXCR) and kept in-frame beta chains. Each CDR3 protein appears once, grouped with its most common genes and DNA. The V and J calls and clone size come from TCRdb's table, not from the authors' own analysis. The sample table records tens of thousands of distinct CDR3 sequences; roughly 18% of these occur just once. About a tenth of the sample is taken by the ten largest.

This receptor chain uses TRBV29-1 and TRBJ2-2; 14 bases in the junction line up with TRBD2. The receptor was isolated from a donor at least 40 years old with multiple myeloma. Source material: a population of CD138-negative cells sorted from bone marrow. The cell subset or site label corresponds to: bone marrow mononuclear cells depleted of CD138+ plasma/myeloma cells by negative magnetic selection. Here is the DNA: TGCAGCACCAGACTAGCGGGGGGGCGGAACACCGGGGTGCTGTTTCTT. This codes for CSTRLAGGRNTGVLFL.